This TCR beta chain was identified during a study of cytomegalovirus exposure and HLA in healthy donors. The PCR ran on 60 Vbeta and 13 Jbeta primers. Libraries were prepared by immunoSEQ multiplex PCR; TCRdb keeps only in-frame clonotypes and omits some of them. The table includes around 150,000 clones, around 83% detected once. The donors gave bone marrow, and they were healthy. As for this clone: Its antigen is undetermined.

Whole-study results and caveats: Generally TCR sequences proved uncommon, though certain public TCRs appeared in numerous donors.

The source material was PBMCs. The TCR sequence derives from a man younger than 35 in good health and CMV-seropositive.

The CDR3 is CASSFRDRGGTFF. The CDR3 nucleotides are TGTGCCAGCAGTTTCCGGGACAGGGGTGGCACTTTCTTT. This chain connects TRBV28 to TRBJ1-1; TRBD1 agrees at 10 bases. CDR1 MDHEN and CDR2 SYDVKM come from the germline V gene. With 3 bases clipped from V and 12 bases from J, the junction kept 7 bases outside the gene matches. The CDR3 totals 13 residues.